The present entry profiles one T cell receptor beta chain with its context. Described time point: newly diagnosed GD, antithyroid drugs for less than 3 months. RNA extracted from PBMCs served as the sequencing template. These data originate in a study of regulatory T cells in long-lasting Graves disease. Construction of the TCR beta libraries employed iRepertoire HTBI primers in conjunction with Arm-PCR of CDR3 regions. TCRdb itself ran the multiplex PCR reads through MiXCR, one entry per CDR3 protein. The data hold fewer than 550,000 distinct CDR3 sequences, with about 15% observed a single time. A further study also used this sample, focusing on T cells in Graves' hyperthyroidism and ophthalmopathy.

This specimen was peripheral blood mononuclear cells (PBMCs), taken at new diagnosis, from a patient treated with antithyroid drugs. The receptor's source is a woman aged 35-65 years with Graves disease.

CDR3 nucleotide sequence: TGTGCCAGCAGATCCCCTACGGGTAGTTCAACTAATGAAAAACTGTTTTTT. Its translation is CASRSPTGSSTNEKLFF. The rearrangement joins TRBV7-9 to TRBJ1-4; D is unresolved. Germline assignment: CDR1 SEHNR and CDR2 FQNEAQ (reference sequence). The germline V and J ends were trimmed by 6 bases and 0 bases, with 17 bases remaining between them. The CDR3 sequence is 17 residues long.